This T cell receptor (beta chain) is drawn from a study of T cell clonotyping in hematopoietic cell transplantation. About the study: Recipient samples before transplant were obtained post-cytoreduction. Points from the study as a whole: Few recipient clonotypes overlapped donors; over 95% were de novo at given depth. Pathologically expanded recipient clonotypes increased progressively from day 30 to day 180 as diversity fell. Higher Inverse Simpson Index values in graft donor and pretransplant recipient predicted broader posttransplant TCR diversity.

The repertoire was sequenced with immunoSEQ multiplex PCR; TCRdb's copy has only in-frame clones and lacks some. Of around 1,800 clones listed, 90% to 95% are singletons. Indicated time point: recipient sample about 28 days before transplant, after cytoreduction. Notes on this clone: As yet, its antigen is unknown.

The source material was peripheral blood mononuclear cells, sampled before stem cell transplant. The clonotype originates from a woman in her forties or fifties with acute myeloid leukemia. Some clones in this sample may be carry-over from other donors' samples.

The CDR3 DNA follows: TGTGCCAGCAGCCCCCGGACAGGGGCGGGAGTAGCTTTCTTT. As protein: CASSPRTGAGVAFF. This sequence joins TRBV7-3 and TRBJ1-1, with 9 bases matching TRBD1. The CDR3 totals 14 residues. Trimming removed 5 bases from V and 10 bases from J; junction bases left unmatched: 11. The germline V gene encodes CDR1 SGHTA and CDR2 FQGTGA.